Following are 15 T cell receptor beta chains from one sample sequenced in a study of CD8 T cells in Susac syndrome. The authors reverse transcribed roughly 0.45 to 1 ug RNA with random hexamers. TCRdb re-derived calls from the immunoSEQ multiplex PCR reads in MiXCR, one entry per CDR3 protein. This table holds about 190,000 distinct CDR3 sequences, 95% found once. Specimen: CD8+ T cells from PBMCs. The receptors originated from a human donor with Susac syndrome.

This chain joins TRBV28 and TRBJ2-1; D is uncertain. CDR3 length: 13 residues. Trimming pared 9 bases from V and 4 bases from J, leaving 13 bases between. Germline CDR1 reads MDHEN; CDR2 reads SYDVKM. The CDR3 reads CASWEQTYNEQFF. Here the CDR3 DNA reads TGTGCCAGTTGGGAACAGACTTACAATGAGCAGTTCTTC.

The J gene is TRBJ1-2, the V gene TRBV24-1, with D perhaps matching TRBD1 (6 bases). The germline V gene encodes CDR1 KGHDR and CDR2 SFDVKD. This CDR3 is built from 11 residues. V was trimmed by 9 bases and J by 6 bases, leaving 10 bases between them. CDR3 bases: TGTGCCACCCGGACAGCAGATGGCTACACCTTC. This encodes CATRTADGYTF.

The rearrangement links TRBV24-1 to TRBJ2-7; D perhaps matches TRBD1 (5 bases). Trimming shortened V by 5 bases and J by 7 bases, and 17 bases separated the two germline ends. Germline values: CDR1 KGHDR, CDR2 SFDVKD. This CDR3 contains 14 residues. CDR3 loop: CATSVNRTPGEQYF. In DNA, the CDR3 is TGTGCCACCAGTGTTAACAGGACCCCCGGGGAGCAGTACTTC.

CDR3 region: CASSEPTGDTEAFF. CDR3 DNA sequence: TGTGCCAGCAGTGAACCGACAGGGGACACTGAAGCTTTCTTT. The chain combines TRBV2 with TRBJ1-1, with 8 bases matching TRBD1. Per germline, CDR1 SNHLY and CDR2 FYNNEI. This CDR3 comprises 14 residues. V was pared by 2 bases and J by 3 bases, with 2 bases of the junction left unmatched. Variable domain in full (rest from reference TRBV2 and TRBJ1-1): EPEVTQTPSHQVTQMGQEVILRCVPISNHLYFYWYRQILGQKVEFLVSFYNNEISEKSEIFDDQFSVERPDGSNFTLKIRSTKLEDSAMYFCASSEPTGDTEAFFGQGTRLTVV.

CDR3 coding DNA: TGTGCCTGGAGTTTCGGACAGGGGGGGAACACTGAAGCTTTCTTT. This codes for CAWSFGQGGNTEAFF. This sequence joins TRBV30 and TRBJ1-1, with 10 bases that match TRBD1. With V trimmed by 2 bases and J by 1 base, 4 bases remained unmatched. This CDR3 comprises 15 residues. Per the germline V gene, CDR1 is GTSNPN and CDR2 is SVGIG (reference sequence).

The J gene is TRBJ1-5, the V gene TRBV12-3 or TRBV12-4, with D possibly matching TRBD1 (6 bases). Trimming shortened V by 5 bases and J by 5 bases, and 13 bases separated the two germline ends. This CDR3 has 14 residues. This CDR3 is CASSPLQGYQPQHF. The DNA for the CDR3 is TGTGCCAGCAGTCCACTACAGGGATATCAGCCCCAGCATTTT.

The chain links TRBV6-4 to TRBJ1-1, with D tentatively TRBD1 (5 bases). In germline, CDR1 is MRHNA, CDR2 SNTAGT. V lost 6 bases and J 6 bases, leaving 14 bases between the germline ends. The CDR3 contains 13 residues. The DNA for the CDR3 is TGTGCCAGCAGGAACAGTCAGGGTTCTGAAGCTTTCTTT. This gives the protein CASRNSQGSEAFF.

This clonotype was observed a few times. In nucleotides, the CDR3 is TGTGCCAGCTCACCACAGGGGGCGAATCAGCCCCAGCATTTT. Its protein is CASSPQGANQPQHF. The V and J genes are TRBV7-9 and TRBJ1-5; 9 bases fit TRBD1. Germline-derived CDR1 and CDR2 are SEHNR and FQNEAQ (reference sequence). The CDR3 runs to 14 residues. Trimming cost V 8 bases and J 4 bases; bases outside gene matches: 6.

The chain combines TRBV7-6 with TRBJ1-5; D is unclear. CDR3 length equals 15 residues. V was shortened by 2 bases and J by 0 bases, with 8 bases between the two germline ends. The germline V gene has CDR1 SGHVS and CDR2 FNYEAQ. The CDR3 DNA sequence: TGTGCCAGCAGCTTAACAGATCTTAGCAATCAGCCCCAGCATTTT. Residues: CASSLTDLSNQPQHF.

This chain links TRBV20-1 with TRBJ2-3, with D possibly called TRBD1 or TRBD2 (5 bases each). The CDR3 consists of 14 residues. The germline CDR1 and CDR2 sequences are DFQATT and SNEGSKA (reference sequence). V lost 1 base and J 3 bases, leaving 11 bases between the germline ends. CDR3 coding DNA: TGCAGTGCTAGAGTGGGGGTAGGGACAGATACGCAGTATTTT. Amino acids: CSARVGVGTDTQYF.

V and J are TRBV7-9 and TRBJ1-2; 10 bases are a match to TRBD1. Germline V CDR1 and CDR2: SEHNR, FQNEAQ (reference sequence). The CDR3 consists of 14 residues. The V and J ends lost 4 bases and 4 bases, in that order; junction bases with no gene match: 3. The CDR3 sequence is CASSSTGGAYGYTF. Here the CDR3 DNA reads TGTGCCAGCAGCTCGACAGGGGGCGCCTATGGCTACACCTTC. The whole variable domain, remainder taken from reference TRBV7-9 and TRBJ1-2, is DTGVSQNPRHKITKRGQNVTFRCDPISEHNRLYWYRQTLGQGPEFLTYFQNEAQLEKSRLLSDRFSAERPKGSFSTLEIQRTEQGDSAMYLCASSSTGGAYGYTFGSGTRLTVV.

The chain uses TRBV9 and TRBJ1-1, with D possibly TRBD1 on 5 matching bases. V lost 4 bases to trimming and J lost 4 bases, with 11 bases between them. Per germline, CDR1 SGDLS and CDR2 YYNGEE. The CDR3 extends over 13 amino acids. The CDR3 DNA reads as TGTGCCAGCAGCCTCCCAGGGTCCACTGAAGCTTTCTTT. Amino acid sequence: CASSLPGSTEAFF.

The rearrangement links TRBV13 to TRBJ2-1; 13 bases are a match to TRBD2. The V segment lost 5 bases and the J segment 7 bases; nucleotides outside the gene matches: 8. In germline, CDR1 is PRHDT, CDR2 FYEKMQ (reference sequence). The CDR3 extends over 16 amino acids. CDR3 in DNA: TGTGCCAGCAGCGCTACCGGGACTAGCGGGAAGAATGAGCAGTTCTTC. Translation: CASSATGTSGKNEQFF.

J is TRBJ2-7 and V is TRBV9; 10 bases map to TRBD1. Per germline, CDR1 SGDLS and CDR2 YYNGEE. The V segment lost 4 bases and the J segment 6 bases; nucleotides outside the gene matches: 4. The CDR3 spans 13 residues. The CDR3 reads CASSTRTGGEQYF. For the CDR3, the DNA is TGTGCCAGCAGCACCCGGACAGGGGGCGAGCAGTACTTC.

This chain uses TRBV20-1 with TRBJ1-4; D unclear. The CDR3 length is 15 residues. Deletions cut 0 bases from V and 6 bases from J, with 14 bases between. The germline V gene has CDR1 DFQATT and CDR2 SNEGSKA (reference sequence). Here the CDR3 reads CSARDHGQDYEKLFF. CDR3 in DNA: TGCAGTGCTAGAGATCACGGCCAGGACTATGAAAAACTGTTTTTT.